This TCR beta chain was captured by sequencing in a study of blood T cells in healthy people across ages. This clonotype was picked up a small number of times. Alongside a J-beta primer mix, a sample-barcoded 5' primer served in a second PCR lasting about 7 to 11 cycles. One entry per CDR3 protein, called by TCRdb with MiXCR from the 5' RACE reads. The sample has some 320,000 distinct CDR3 sequences; roughly 26% are singletons. Material for sequencing was blood. This clonotype was sampled from a woman aged 70-85 years in good health.

CDR3: CASSDVVASGSYEQYF. CDR3 nucleotides: TGTGCCAGCAGTGATGTGGTTGCTAGCGGCTCCTACGAGCAGTACTTC. The V gene is TRBV2, the J gene TRBJ2-5; 7 bases agree with TRBD2. Gene TRBJ2-7 matches the end of the DNA better, so the J call may be wrong. This CDR3 contains 16 residues. The germline V gene has CDR1 SNHLY and CDR2 FYNNEI.